Below are 3 T cell receptor beta chains sequenced from a single sample in a study of CD8 T cells in ankylosing spondylitis. Notes on the study in general: A motif in TCR beta, a set of eight highly homologous variants, appeared characteristic of ankylosing spondylitis blood.

These receptors' targets are unknown. In TCRdb, the 5' RACE reads were re-called with MiXCR into one record per CDR3 protein. The table includes 450,000 or so distinct CDR3 sequences, 26% detected once. Source material: blood, either unsorted or a sorted T cell fraction (not recorded which). All receptors come from a male donor with ankylosing spondylitis.

This clonotype was found a few times. V usage is TRBV11-1 and J usage is TRBJ2-7; 7 bases are shared with TRBD1. CDR1 SGHAT and CDR2 FQDESV come from the germline V gene (reference sequence). CDR3 length: 17 amino acids. The J segment lost 3 bases and the V segment lost 5 bases, leaving 16 bases of the junction unmatched. CDR3 nucleotide sequence: TGTGCCAGCAGCATCAGAAAGGGACAGACTAAATTCTACGAGCAGTACGTC. Residues: CASSIRKGQTKFYEQYV.

This clonotype has more than one count but fewer than ten. The J gene is TRBJ2-1, the V gene TRBV20-1; 8 nucleotides agree with TRBD2. The V segment lost 5 bases and the J segment 3 bases; nucleotides outside the gene matches: 9. Per germline, CDR1 DFQATT and CDR2 SNEGSKA (reference sequence). The length of the CDR3 is 15 residues. CDR3: CSAQGPGGVYNEQFF. The CDR3 region has the DNA TGCAGTGCTCAGGGACCGGGAGGGGTCTACAATGAGCAGTTCTTC.

V is TRBV7-9 and J is TRBJ1-5; the D gene is possibly TRBD1 (5 bases). The CDR3 runs 14 residues. Germline-derived CDR1 and CDR2 are SEHNR and FQNEAQ (reference sequence). V lost 5 bases and J 5 bases, leaving 13 bases between the germline ends. The CDR3 spells CASSPGGGDQPQHF. The CDR3 DNA reads TGTGCCAGCAGCCCCGGGGGAGGGGATCAGCCCCAGCATTTT.